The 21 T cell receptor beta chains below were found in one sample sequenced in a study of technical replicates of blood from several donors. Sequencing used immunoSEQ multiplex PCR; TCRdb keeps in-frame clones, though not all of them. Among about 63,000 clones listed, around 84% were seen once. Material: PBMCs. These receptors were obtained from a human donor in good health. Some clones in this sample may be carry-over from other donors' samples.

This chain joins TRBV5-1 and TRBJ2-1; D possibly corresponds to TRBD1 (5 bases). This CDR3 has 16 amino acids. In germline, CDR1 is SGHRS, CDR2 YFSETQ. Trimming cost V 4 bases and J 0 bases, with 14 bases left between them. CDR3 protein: CASSQLRVSSYNEQFF. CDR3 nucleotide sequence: TGCGCCAGCAGCCAACTCAGGGTGAGCTCCTACAATGAGCAGTTCTTC. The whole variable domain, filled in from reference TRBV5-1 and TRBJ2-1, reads KAGVTQTPRYLIKTRGQQVTLSCSPISGHRSVSWYQQTPGQGLQFLFEYFSETQRNKGNFPGRFSGRQFSNSRSEMNVSTLELGDSALYLCASSQLRVSSYNEQFFGPGTRLTVL.

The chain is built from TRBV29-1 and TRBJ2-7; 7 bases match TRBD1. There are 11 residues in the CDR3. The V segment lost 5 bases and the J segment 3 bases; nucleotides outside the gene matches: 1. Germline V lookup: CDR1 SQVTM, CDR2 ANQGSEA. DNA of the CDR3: TGCAGCGTTAGGACAGGCTACGAGCAGTACTTC. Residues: CSVRTGYEQYF.

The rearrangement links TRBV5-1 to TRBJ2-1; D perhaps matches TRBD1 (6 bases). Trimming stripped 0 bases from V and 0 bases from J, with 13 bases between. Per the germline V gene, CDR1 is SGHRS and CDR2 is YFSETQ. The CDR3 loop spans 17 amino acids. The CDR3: CASSLGTAMISYNEQFF. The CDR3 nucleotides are TGCGCCAGCAGCTTGGGGACAGCAATGATCTCCTACAATGAGCAGTTCTTC.

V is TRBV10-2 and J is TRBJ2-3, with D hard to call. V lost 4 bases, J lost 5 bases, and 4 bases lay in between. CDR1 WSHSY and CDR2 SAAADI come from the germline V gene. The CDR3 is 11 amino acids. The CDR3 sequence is CASSGRDTQYF. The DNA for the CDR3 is TGCGCCAGCAGTGGCAGAGATACGCAGTATTTT.

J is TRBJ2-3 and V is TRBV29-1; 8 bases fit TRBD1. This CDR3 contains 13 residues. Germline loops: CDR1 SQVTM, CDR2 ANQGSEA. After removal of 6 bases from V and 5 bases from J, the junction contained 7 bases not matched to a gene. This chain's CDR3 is CSVTGGIGDTQYF. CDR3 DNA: TGCAGCGTCACAGGGGGAATTGGAGATACGCAGTATTTT.

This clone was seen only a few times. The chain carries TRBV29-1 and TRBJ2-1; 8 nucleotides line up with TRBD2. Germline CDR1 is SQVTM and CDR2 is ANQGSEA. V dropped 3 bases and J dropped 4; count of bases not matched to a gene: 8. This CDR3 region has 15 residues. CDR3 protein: CSVDRLAGPYNEQFF. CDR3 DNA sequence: TGCAGCGTTGACCGTTTAGCGGGACCGTACAATGAGCAGTTCTTC.

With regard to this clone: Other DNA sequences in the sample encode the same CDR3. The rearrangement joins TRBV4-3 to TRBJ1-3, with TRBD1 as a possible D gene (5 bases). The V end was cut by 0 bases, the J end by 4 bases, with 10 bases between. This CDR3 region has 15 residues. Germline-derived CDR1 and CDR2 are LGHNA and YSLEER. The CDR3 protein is CASSQERGSGNTIYF. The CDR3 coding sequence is TGCGCCAGCAGCCAAGAGCGGGGCTCGGGAAACACCATATATTTT.

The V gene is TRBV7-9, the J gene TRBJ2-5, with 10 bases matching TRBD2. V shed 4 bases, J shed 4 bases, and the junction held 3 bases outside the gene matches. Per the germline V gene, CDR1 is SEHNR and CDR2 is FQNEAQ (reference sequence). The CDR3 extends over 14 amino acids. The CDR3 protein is CASSSRLAGETQYF. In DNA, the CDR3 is TGTGCCAGCAGCTCACGACTAGCGGGAGAGACCCAGTACTTC.

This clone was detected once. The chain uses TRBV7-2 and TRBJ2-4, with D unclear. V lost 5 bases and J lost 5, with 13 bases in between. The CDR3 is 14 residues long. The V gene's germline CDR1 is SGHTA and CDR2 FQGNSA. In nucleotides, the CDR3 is TGTGCCAGCAGCAACGGTGAGGTCCAAAACATTCAGTACTTC. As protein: CASSNGEVQNIQYF.

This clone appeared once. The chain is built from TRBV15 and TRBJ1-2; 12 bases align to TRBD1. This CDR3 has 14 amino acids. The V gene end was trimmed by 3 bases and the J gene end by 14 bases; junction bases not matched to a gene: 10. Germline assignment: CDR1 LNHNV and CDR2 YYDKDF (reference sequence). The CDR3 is CATSSGTGGRSGTF. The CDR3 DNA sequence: TGTGCCACCAGCAGTGGGACAGGGGGCCGGTCGGGTACCTTC. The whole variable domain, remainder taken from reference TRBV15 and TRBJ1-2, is DAMVIQNPRYQVTQFGKPVTLSCSQTLNHNVMYWYQQKSSQAPKLLFHYYDKDFNNEADTPDNFQSRRPNTSFCFLDIRSPGLGDTAMYLCATSSGTGGRSGTFGSGTRLTVV.

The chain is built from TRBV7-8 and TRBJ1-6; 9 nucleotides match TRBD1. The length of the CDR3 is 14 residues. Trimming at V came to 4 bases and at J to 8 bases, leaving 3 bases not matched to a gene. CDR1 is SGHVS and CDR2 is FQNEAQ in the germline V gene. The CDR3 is CASSWTGEDSPLHF. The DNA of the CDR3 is TGTGCCAGCAGCTGGACAGGGGAGGATTCACCCCTCCACTTT.

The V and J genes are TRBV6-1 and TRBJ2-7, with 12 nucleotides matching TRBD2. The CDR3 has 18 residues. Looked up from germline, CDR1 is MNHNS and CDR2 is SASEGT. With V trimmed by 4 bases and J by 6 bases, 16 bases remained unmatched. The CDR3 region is CASSVATSGRLVPSEQYF. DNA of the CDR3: TGTGCCAGCAGTGTGGCCACTAGCGGGAGGCTCGTGCCAAGCGAGCAGTACTTC.

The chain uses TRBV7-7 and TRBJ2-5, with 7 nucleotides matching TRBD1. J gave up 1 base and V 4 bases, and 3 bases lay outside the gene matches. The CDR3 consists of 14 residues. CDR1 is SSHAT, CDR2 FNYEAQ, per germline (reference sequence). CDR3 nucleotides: TGTGCCAGCAGCTCGACAGGGTCCCAAGAGACCCAGTACTTC. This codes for CASSSTGSQETQYF. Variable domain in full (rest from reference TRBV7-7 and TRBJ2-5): GAGVSQSPRYKVTKRGQDVTLRCDPISSHATLYWYQQALGQGPEFLTYFNYEAQPDKSGLPSDRFSAERPEGSISTLTIQRTEQRDSAMYRCASSSTGSQETQYFGPGTRLLVL.

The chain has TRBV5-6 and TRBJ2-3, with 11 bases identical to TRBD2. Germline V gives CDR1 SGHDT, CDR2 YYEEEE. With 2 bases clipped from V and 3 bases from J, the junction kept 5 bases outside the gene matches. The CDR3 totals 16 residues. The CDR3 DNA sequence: TGTGCCAGCAGCTTCACCCCTAGCGGGGGGACAGATACGCAGTATTTT. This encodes CASSFTPSGGTDTQYF.

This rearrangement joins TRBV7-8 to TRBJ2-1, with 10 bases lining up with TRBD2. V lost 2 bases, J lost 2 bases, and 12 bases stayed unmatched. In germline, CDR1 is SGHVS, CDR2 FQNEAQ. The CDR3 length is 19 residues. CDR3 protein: CASSLFPSGLAAAYNEQFF. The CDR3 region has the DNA TGTGCCAGCAGCTTATTCCCTTCTGGACTAGCGGCAGCCTACAATGAGCAGTTCTTC.

The chain's CDR3 is CASSQDRGHHGYTF. CDR3 nucleotides: TGTGCCAGCTCCCAGGACAGGGGGCATCATGGCTACACCTTC. The chain couples TRBV18 to TRBJ1-2; the match to TRBD1 covers 11 bases. The CDR3 covers 14 residues. The junction had 6 bases not matched to a gene; V was cut back by 6 bases and J by 6 bases. Germline V gene lookup returns CDR1 KGHSH and CDR2 LQKENI.

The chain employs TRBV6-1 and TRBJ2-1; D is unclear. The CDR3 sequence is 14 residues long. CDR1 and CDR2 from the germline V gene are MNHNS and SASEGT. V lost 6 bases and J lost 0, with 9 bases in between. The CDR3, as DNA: TGTGCCAGCAGACTGGAGAGCTCCTACAATGAGCAGTTCTTC. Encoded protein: CASRLESSYNEQFF.

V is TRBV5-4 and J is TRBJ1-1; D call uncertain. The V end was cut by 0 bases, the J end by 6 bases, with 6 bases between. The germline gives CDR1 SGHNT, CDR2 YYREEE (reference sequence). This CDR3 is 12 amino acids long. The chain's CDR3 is CASSLGAAEAFF. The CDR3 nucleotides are TGTGCCAGCAGCTTGGGCGCCGCTGAAGCTTTCTTT.

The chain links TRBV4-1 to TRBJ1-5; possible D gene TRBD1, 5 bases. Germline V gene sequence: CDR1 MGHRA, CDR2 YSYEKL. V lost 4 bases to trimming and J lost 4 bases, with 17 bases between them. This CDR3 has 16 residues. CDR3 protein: CASSPQGGAWNQPQHF. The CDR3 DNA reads TGCGCCAGCAGCCCGCAGGGTGGGGCCTGGAATCAGCCCCAGCATTTT.

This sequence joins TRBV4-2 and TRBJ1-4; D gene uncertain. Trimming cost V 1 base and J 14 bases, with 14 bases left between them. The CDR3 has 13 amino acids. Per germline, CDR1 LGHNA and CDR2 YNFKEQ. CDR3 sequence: CASSQVLDGRLFF. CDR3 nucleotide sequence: TGTGCCAGCAGCCAAGTTCTGGACGGGAGGCTGTTTTTT.

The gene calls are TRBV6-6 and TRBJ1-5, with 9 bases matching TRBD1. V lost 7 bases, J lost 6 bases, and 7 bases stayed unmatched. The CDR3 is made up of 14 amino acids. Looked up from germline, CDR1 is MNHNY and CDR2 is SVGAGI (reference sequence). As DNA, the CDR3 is TGTGCCAGCAATTTGGGGACAGGGAGTCAGCCCCAGCATTTT. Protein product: CASNLGTGSQPQHF.